These 13 T cell receptor beta chains share one sample of origin, sequenced in a study of blood T cell repertoires in COVID-19. The table came from immunoSEQ multiplex PCR; TCRdb's copy has only in-frame clones and leaves some out. The profile shows more than 200,000 clones, over 70% of them singletons. The sequencing input was peripheral blood. Every receptor here comes from a man aged 35 to 55 with acute or convalescent COVID-19.

V is TRBV4-1 and J is TRBJ2-7; 8 positions agree with TRBD2. The CDR3 sequence is 16 residues long. Looked up from germline, CDR1 is MGHRA and CDR2 is YSYEKL. The V segment lost 4 bases and the J segment 7 bases; nucleotides outside the gene matches: 15. CDR3 DNA: TGCGCCAGCAGCCCGGCGGGAGCGGGAGCCCGCTCGGAGCAGTACTTC. Its protein product is CASSPAGAGARSEQYF.

The rearrangement joins TRBV6-1 to TRBJ2-7; 13 nucleotides match TRBD2. CDR1 is MNHNS, CDR2 SASEGT, per germline. There are 16 residues in the CDR3. With 2 bases clipped from V and 2 bases from J, the junction kept 3 bases outside the gene matches. CDR3 residues: CASSERGLAGTYEQYF. In DNA form, the CDR3 reads TGTGCCAGCAGTGAAAGGGGACTAGCGGGGACCTACGAGCAGTACTTC.

The rearrangement joins TRBV28 to TRBJ1-3; D gene uncertain. The V and J ends lost 4 bases and 9 bases respectively, with 10 bases between them. This CDR3 region has 12 residues. Germline loops: CDR1 MDHEN, CDR2 SYDVKM. DNA of the CDR3: TGTGCCAGCAGTTCGGGAAGCGGCACCATATATTTT. It yields the protein CASSSGSGTIYF. Filled out from reference TRBV28 and TRBJ1-3, the complete variable domain reads DVKVTQSSRYLVKRTGEKVFLECVQDMDHENMFWYRQDPGLGLRLIYFSYDVKMKEKGDIPEGYSVSREKKERFSLILESASTNQTSMYLCASSSGSGTIYFGEGSWLTVV.

The V and J genes are TRBV12-3 or TRBV12-4 and TRBJ2-1; D is uncertain. The V end was cut by 1 base, the J end by 11 bases, with 12 bases between. This CDR3 is 13 amino acids long. CDR3 protein: CASSLGALSKQFF. The CDR3 DNA sequence: TGTGCCAGCAGTTTAGGAGCGTTGAGTAAGCAGTTCTTC.

This chain links TRBV11-2 with TRBJ1-1, with D unclear. There are 13 residues in the CDR3. Germline V CDR1 and CDR2: SGHAT, FQNNGV. The V gene lost 1 base and the J gene lost 6 bases, with 9 bases spanning the gap. CDR3 sequence reads: CASSLVSVSEAFF. In DNA form, the CDR3 reads TGTGCCAGCAGCTTAGTGTCAGTATCTGAAGCTTTCTTT.

This sequence joins TRBV6-5 and TRBJ1-4; D unresolved. Between the trimmed V and J ends, which lost 0 bases and 7 bases, there was a span of 12 bases. Germline-derived CDR1 and CDR2 are MNHEY and SVGAGI. The CDR3 contains 15 residues. The CDR3 loop reads CASSYSRASSEKLFF. The CDR3 nucleotides read TGTGCCAGCAGTTACTCGAGGGCGTCAAGTGAAAAACTGTTTTTT.

This sequence joins TRBV6-4 and TRBJ1-2; 7 bases are shared with TRBD1. Germline CDR1 and CDR2: MRHNA and SNTAGT. This CDR3 has 17 residues. After removal of 0 bases from V and 0 bases from J, the junction contained 7 bases not matched to a gene. CDR3 residues: CASSDSGQASSNYGYTF. Here the CDR3 DNA reads TGTGCCAGCAGTGACTCAGGACAGGCGTCCTCTAACTATGGCTACACCTTC.

This chain joins TRBV5-1 and TRBJ2-1, with 10 bases fitting TRBD2. Germline CDR1 reads SGHRS; CDR2 reads YFSETQ. The V and J ends lost 2 bases and 4 bases, in that order; junction bases with no gene match: 3. The CDR3 runs to 15 residues. CDR3 in DNA: TGCGCCAGCAGCTTTTCGACTAGCGGGTACAATGAGCAGTTCTTC. This codes for CASSFSTSGYNEQFF. Full variable domain (rest looked up from reference TRBV5-1 and TRBJ2-1): KAGVTQTPRYLIKTRGQQVTLSCSPISGHRSVSWYQQTPGQGLQFLFEYFSETQRNKGNFPGRFSGRQFSNSRSEMNVSTLELGDSALYLCASSFSTSGYNEQFFGPGTRLTVL.

This rearrangement joins TRBV20-1 to TRBJ1-5; D is undetermined. The V and J ends lost 5 bases and 5 bases respectively, with 13 bases between them. There are 13 residues in the CDR3. Germline assignment: CDR1 DFQATT and CDR2 SNEGSKA (reference sequence). The CDR3 here is CSARGDMDQPQHF. In DNA form, the CDR3 reads TGCAGTGCTCGTGGTGACATGGATCAGCCCCAGCATTTT.

The J gene is TRBJ2-1, the V gene TRBV7-9; 7 bases fit TRBD2. J lost 0 bases, V lost 5 bases, and 4 bases had no gene match. This CDR3 is built from 15 residues. Germline V gene data show CDR1 as SEHNR and CDR2 as FQNEAQ (reference sequence). The chain's CDR3 is CASSPAGSSYNEQFF. The CDR3 DNA is TGTGCCAGCAGCCCAGCGGGGAGCTCCTACAATGAGCAGTTCTTC.

The V gene is TRBV11-2, the J gene TRBJ2-3, with a weak D call TRBD1 (6 bases). This CDR3 comprises 15 residues. CDR1 SGHAT and CDR2 FQNNGV come from the germline V gene. Deletions cut 10 bases from V and 7 bases from J, with 24 bases between. CDR3 bases: TGTGCCACCCAGTGGGCAGGGGAATGGAAAAATACGCAGTATTTT. Translated: CATQWAGEWKNTQYF.

The rearrangement joins TRBV7-6 to TRBJ2-7, with a weak D call TRBD2 (6 bases). The V end lost 5 bases, the J end lost 3 bases, and 14 bases lay between the germline ends. This CDR3 has 14 residues. CDR1 is SGHVS and CDR2 is FNYEAQ in the germline V gene. The CDR3 nucleotides are TGTGCCAGCAGCAATCACCGGGGGATCTACGAGCAGTACTTC. Amino acid sequence: CASSNHRGIYEQYF.

In DNA, the CDR3 is TGTGCCAGAAGCTTGACTCCCCCTCACTCCTTCCGTACCCTTTATAGCAATCAGCCCCAGCATTTT. Its protein product is CARSLTPPHSFRTLYSNQPQHF. The chain has TRBV5-3 and TRBJ1-5; D call uncertain. TRBV5-3 is annotated as an ORF whose role is uncertain. This CDR3 is 22 amino acids long. Trimming took 1 base from V and 0 from J, leaving 29 bases between them.